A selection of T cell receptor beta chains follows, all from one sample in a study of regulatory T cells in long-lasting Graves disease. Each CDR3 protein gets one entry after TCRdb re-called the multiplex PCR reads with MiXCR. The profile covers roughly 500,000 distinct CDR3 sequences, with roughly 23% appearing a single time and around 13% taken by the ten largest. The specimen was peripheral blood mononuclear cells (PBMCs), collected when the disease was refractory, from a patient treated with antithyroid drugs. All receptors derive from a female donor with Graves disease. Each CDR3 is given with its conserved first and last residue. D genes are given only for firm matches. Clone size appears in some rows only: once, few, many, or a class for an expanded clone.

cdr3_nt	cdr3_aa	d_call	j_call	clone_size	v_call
TGTGCCAGCAGTTATGCTTCCGTGGGGCAGGGCCAAGAGACCCAGTACTTC	CASSYASVGQGQETQYF	.	TRBJ2-5	many	TRBV6-5
TGTGCCAGCAGGGGGGGAAACACCGGGGAGCTGTTTTTT	CASRGGNTGELFF	.	TRBJ2-2	many	TRBV28
TGTGTCAGCAGCTTAGCCTGGGGCGAGACCCAGTACTTC	CVSSLAWGETQYF	.	TRBJ2-5	.	TRBV7-2
TGTGCCAGCAGCCTGAAGGGAGGGGTGGACGAGCAGTACTTC	CASSLKGGVDEQYF	TRBD2	TRBJ2-7	.	TRBV13
TGCGCCAGCAGCCAATCATGGGGGAGGGAGGTACGTGAAAAACTGTTTTTT	CASSQSWGREVREKLFF	.	TRBJ1-4	.	TRBV4-3
TGTGCCACCAGCAGAGATCCCACCACTAATGAAAAACTGTTTTTT	CATSRDPTTNEKLFF	.	TRBJ1-4	.	TRBV15
TGTGCCAGCAGTGAAGCGCTTTGGAACACTGAAGCTTTCTTT	CASSEALWNTEAFF	.	TRBJ1-1	many	TRBV2
TGTGCCAGCAGTCATGGACCCTTATTGTACTTC	CASSHGPLLYF	.	TRBJ2-7	many	TRBV6-1
TGCAGTGTATCGGGACAGGGAGTCTACGAGCAGTACTTC	CSVSGQGVYEQYF	TRBD1	TRBJ2-7	.	TRBV20-1
TGTGCCACCAGTGATCAAGTGAACACTGAAGCTTTCTTT	CATSDQVNTEAFF	.	TRBJ1-1	.	TRBV24-1
TGTGCCATCAGTGAGTCGAGCTCGGGTCAGCCCGGAAACATTCAGTACTTC	CAISESSSGQPGNIQYF	.	TRBJ2-4	.	TRBV10-3
TGTGCCAGCAGCTTAGGGCAGGGCGCGCTCGGCTACACCTTC	CASSLGQGALGYTF	.	TRBJ1-2	many	TRBV12-3/TRBV12-4
TGTGCCAGCAGCTTAGAACCTCGGCCGTTTTATGGCTACACCTTC	CASSLEPRPFYGYTF	.	TRBJ1-2	many	TRBV11-2
TGTGCCAGCGACCAGGGCAATCAGCCCCAGCATTTT	CASDQGNQPQHF	.	TRBJ1-5	many	TRBV6-1
TGTGCCACCAGCAGTCTAACCGGGGAGCTGTTTTTT	CATSSLTGELFF	.	TRBJ2-2	few	TRBV15
TGTGCCAGCAGTCCCTGGACAGGTTTGAACATTCAGTACTTC	CASSPWTGLNIQYF	TRBD1	TRBJ2-4	.	TRBV12-3/TRBV12-4
TGTGCCAGCAGCTTCGGAACAGGGAAGGAACCCTACGAGCAGTACTTC	CASSFGTGKEPYEQYF	.	TRBJ2-7	many	TRBV7-2
TGTGCCAGCAAGGGTCCAGGGAAGGATCAGCCCCAGCATTTT	CASKGPGKDQPQHF	.	TRBJ1-5	many	TRBV12-3/TRBV12-4
TGTGCCAGCAGCCTACGGGACGGACACTACGAGCAGTACTTC	CASSLRDGHYEQYF	.	TRBJ2-7	few	TRBV11-3
TGTGCCAGCAGCTTACTGACAGGGGGTCGCACTGAAGCTTTCTTT	CASSLLTGGRTEAFF	TRBD1	TRBJ1-1	many	TRBV7-9
TGTGCCAGCAGCTTAGCAAGCGGGATGGGAAGAGAGACCCAGTACTTC	CASSLASGMGRETQYF	TRBD2	TRBJ2-5	.	TRBV7-9
TGTGCCAGCAGTTGGGGACAGCTCTATGGCTACACCTTC	CASSWGQLYGYTF	TRBD1	TRBJ1-2	many	TRBV28
TGCAGTGCTAGGGTCGGTGGCACAGATACGCAGTATTTT	CSARVGGTDTQYF	.	TRBJ2-3	few	TRBV20-1
TGTGCCAGCACCTGGGGGGGGGCGAAAGATGACTATGGCTACACCTTC	CASTWGGAKDDYGYTF	.	TRBJ1-2	.	TRBV28
TGTGCCAGCAGTGGGCCAGGGGGTACTCAGCCCCAGCATTTT	CASSGPGGTQPQHF	TRBD1	TRBJ1-5	many	TRBV6-1
TGTGCCAGTACCCTGACTAGCGGGAGTTTTAATGAGCAGTTCTTC	CASTLTSGSFNEQFF	TRBD2	TRBJ2-1	.	TRBV19
TGTGCCAGCAGCTTAGAACTAGCGGCAACAGGCGAGCAGTACTTC	CASSLELAATGEQYF	TRBD2	TRBJ2-7	.	TRBV11-3
TGTGCCAGCAGTCTTGGACGGCAGGGGATTTTGACGAACACTGAAGCTTTCTTT	CASSLGRQGILTNTEAFF	.	TRBJ1-1	many	TRBV12-3/TRBV12-4
TGTGCCAGCAGTGAAGGGGGGGTCTTTAGCAATCAGCCCCAGCATTTT	CASSEGGVFSNQPQHF	.	TRBJ1-5	.	TRBV25-1
TGTGCCAGCAGCTTGGCAGGGGACCCCACTGAAGCTTTCTTT	CASSLAGDPTEAFF	.	TRBJ1-1	few	TRBV5-6
TGTGCCAGCAGCACAAGACTGGCCCAATTTGAAAAACTGTTTTTT	CASSTRLAQFEKLFF	.	TRBJ1-4	many	TRBV7-8
TGTGCCAGCAAAACTACCATTACACGGGAGGTTGAGCAGTTCTTC	CASKTTITREVEQFF	TRBD2	TRBJ2-1	.	TRBV6-1
TGTGCCAGCACCCATCCAACGGGAGGGGACAATGAGCAGTTCTTC	CASTHPTGGDNEQFF	TRBD2	TRBJ2-1	many	TRBV28
TGTGCCAGCAGGCGAGAGGCCGACGGAAACACCGGGGAGCTGTTTTTT	CASRREADGNTGELFF	.	TRBJ2-2	few	TRBV5-8
TGTGCCAGCGGAAAGAACACCGGGGAGCTGTTTTTT	CASGKNTGELFF	.	TRBJ2-2	.	TRBV25-1
TGTGCCAGCAGCTTAGTAGGAACTAGCGGGACAGATACGCAGTATTTT	CASSLVGTSGTDTQYF	TRBD2	TRBJ2-3	.	TRBV7-2
TGTGCCAGCAGATACCTGGACCAGGTCACTGAAGCTTTCTTT	CASRYLDQVTEAFF	.	TRBJ1-1	many	TRBV28
TGCAGCGCCCACTCGACGGACGGCTATAACTATGGCTACACCTTC	CSAHSTDGYNYGYTF	.	TRBJ1-2	few	TRBV29-1
TGTGCCAGCAGTCTCCGAAGCGGGAGCACCCAAGAGACCCAGTACTTC	CASSLRSGSTQETQYF	TRBD2	TRBJ2-5	many	TRBV12-3/TRBV12-4
TGTGCCAGCTCACCACCGATAAGGGTAGTAAGTCAGCCCCAGCATTTT	CASSPPIRVVSQPQHF	.	TRBJ1-5	.	TRBV18
TGTGCCAGCAGTGAGTCCGGGGAGCTGTTTTTT	CASSESGELFF	.	TRBJ2-2	many	TRBV2
TGCGCCAGCAGCAACAGCGGCTACGAGCAGTACTTC	CASSNSGYEQYF	.	TRBJ2-7	.	TRBV5-1
TGCGCCAGCAGCTTGGTTGGGGGACAGGGGATCTATGGCTACACCTTC	CASSLVGGQGIYGYTF	TRBD1	TRBJ1-2	.	TRBV5-1
TGCAGCGTCGTGTCGGACAGGGGTGGACTGTTTTTT	CSVVSDRGGLFF	TRBD1	TRBJ1-4	many	TRBV29-1
TGTGCCAGCAGTTTGGCTACTAGCGGGAATTTGCAGTACTTC	CASSLATSGNLQYF	TRBD2	TRBJ2-7	few	TRBV7-2
TGTGCCCTAGGACAGGGGGGGACTAATGAAAAACTGTTTTTT	CALGQGGTNEKLFF	TRBD1	TRBJ1-4	.	TRBV30
TGCGCCAGCAGCTCTGGACAGGACACCGGGGAGCTGTTTTTT	CASSSGQDTGELFF	TRBD1	TRBJ2-2	.	TRBV5-1
TGTGCCAGTAGTATTGGGTCTAGCTACAATGAGCAGTTCTTC	CASSIGSSYNEQFF	.	TRBJ2-1	few	TRBV19
TGTGCCAGCAGTCGAGAATTCAGGGTGGGCAATGAGCAGTTCTTC	CASSREFRVGNEQFF	.	TRBJ2-1	.	TRBV6-1
TGTGCCTGGAGTCAGGGGACCGGAGAGACCCAGTACTTC	CAWSQGTGETQYF	.	TRBJ2-5	.	TRBV30
TGCGCCAGCGCGGGGTCGGACGGGGCTTTCTTT	CASAGSDGAFF	.	TRBJ1-1	few	TRBV5-1
TGTGCCACCAGCAGAGATAGGCAGGAGTCCTACGAGCAGTACTTC	CATSRDRQESYEQYF	.	TRBJ2-7	few	TRBV15
TGTGCCAGTAGCTTTAGGGTTGGCTACACCTTC	CASSFRVGYTF	.	TRBJ1-2	few	TRBV19
TGTGCCAGCAGCGTAGCTCCGGGATCTGGAAACACCATATATTTT	CASSVAPGSGNTIYF	.	TRBJ1-3	.	TRBV9
TGTGCCTGGAATCAGGGGAGAAGAACTGAAGCTTTCTTT	CAWNQGRRTEAFF	.	TRBJ1-1	many	TRBV30
TGCAGCGTTGAGGGGCTCACCGGGGAGCTGTTTTTT	CSVEGLTGELFF	.	TRBJ2-2	.	TRBV29-1
TGTGCCAGCAGTCGGGGGCTAGCGGGAGCAGGCGGGGAGCTGTTTTTT	CASSRGLAGAGGELFF	TRBD2	TRBJ2-2	once	TRBV3-1